This T cell receptor (beta chain) was sequenced during a study of blood T cell repertoires in COVID-19. As for the study in general: Sources were T cells, B-cell-depleted T cells, or PBMCs; the material itself was cDNA or gDNA.

The V gene end was trimmed by 4 bases and the J gene end by 8 bases; junction bases not matched to a gene: 13. The CDR3 loop spans 16 amino acids. Germline CDR1 reads SEHNR; CDR2 reads FQNEAQ (reference sequence). In the authors' workflow: Estimates of nucleated cell counts were drawn from the amplification of reference gene primers. Some clones are missing from TCRdb's copy, which holds only in-frame ones; the method was immunoSEQ multiplex PCR. The V and J calls and clone size are taken from that table; D and trimming were inferred from the DNA. Of over 70,000 clones listed, about four fifths are singletons.

The chain employs TRBV7-9 and TRBJ1-4; 7 bases are shared with TRBD1. What was sequenced was peripheral blood. This sequence originates from a woman aged 60-70 years with acute or convalescent COVID-19. For the CDR3, the DNA is TGTGCCAGCAGCTCAGAAGGGACAGTCAAGGGAGAAAAACTGTTTTTT. Its translation: CASSSEGTVKGEKLFF. Using reference TRBV7-9 and TRBJ1-4 for the parts outside the CDR3, the full variable domain is DTGVSQNPRHKITKRGQNVTFRCDPISEHNRLYWYRQTLGQGPEFLTYFQNEAQLEKSRLLSDRFSAERPKGSFSTLEIQRTEQGDSAMYLCASSSEGTVKGEKLFFGSGTQLSVL.